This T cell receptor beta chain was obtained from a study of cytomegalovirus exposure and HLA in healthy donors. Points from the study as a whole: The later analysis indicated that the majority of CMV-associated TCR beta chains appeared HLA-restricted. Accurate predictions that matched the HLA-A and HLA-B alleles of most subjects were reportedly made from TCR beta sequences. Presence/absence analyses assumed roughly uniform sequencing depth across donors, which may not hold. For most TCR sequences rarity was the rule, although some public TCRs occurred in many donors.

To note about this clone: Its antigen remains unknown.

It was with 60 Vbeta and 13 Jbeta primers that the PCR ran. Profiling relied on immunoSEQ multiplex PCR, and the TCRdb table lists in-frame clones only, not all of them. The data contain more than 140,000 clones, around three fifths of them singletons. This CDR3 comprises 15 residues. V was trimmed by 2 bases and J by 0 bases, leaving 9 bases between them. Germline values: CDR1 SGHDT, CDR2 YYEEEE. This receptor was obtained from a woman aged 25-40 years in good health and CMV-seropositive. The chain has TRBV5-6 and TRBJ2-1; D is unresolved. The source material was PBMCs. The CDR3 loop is CASSFAGSSYNEQFF. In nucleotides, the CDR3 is TGTGCCAGCAGCTTCGCAGGAAGCTCCTACAATGAGCAGTTCTTC.